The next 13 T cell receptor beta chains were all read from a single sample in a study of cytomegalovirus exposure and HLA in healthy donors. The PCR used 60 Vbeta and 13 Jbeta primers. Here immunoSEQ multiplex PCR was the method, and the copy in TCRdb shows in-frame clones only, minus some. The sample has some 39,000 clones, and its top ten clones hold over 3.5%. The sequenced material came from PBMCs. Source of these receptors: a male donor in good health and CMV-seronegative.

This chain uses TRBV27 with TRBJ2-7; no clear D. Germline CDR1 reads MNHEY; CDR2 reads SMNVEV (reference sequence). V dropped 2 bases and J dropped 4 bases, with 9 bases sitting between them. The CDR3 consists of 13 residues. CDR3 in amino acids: CASSLAAAYEQYF. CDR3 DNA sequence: TGTGCCAGCAGTTTAGCGGCAGCTTACGAGCAGTACTTC.

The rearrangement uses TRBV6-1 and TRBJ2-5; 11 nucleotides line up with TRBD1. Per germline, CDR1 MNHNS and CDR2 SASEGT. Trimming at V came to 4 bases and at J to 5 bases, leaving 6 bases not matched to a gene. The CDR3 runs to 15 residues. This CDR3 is CASSGRTGGRETQYF. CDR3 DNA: TGTGCCAGCAGTGGGCGGACAGGGGGCCGGGAGACCCAGTACTTC.

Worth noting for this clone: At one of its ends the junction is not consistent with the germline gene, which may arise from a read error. The CDR3 is CASGQPGTNNEQFF. CDR3 bases: TGCGCCAGCGGCCAGCCCGGGACTAACAATGAGCAGTTCTTC. The rearrangement joins TRBV4-1 to TRBJ2-1; 7 positions agree with TRBD2. Germline V gives CDR1 MGHRA, CDR2 YSYEKL. The CDR3 extends over 14 amino acids.

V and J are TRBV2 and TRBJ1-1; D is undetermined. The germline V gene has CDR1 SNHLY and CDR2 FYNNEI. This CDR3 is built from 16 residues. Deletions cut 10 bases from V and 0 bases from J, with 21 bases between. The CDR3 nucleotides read TGTGCCATCCGATTAGGGAGGGTGACAATGAACACTGAAGCTTTCTTT. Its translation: CAIRLGRVTMNTEAFF.

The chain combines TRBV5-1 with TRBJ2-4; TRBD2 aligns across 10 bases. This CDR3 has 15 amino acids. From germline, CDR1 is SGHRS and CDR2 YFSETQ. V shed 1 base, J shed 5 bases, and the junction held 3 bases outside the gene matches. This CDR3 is CASSLTSGVENIQYF. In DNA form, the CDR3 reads TGCGCCAGCAGCTTGACTAGCGGGGTGGAAAACATTCAGTACTTC.

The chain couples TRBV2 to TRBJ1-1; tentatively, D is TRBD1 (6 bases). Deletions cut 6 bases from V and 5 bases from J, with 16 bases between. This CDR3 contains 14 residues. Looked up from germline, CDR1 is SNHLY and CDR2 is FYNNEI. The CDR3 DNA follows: TGTGCCAGCAGCGAGGGACATTGGGGGACTGAAGCTTTCTTT. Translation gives CASSEGHWGTEAFF.

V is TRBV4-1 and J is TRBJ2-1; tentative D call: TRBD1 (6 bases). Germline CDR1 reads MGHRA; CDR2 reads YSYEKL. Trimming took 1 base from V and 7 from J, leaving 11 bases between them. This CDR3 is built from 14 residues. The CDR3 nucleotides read TGCGCCAGCAGCCAAGGACAGGTTGGGAATGAGCAGTTCTTC. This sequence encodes CASSQGQVGNEQFF.

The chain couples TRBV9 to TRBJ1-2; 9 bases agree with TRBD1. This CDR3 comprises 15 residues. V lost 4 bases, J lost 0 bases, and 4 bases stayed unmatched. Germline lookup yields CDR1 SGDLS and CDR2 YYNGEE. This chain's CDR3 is CASSITGGSNYGYTF. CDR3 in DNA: TGTGCCAGCAGCATTACAGGGGGCTCTAACTATGGCTACACCTTC.

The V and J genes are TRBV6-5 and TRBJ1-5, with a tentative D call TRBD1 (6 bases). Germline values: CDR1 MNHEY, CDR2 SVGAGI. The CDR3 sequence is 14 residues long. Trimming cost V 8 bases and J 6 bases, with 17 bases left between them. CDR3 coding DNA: TGTGCCAGCGGGGGACGGCAGGGGAGTCAGCCCCAGCATTTT. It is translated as CASGGRQGSQPQHF.

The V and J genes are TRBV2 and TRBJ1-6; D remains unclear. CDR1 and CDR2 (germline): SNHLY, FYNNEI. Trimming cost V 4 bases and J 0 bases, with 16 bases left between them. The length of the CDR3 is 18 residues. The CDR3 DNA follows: TGTGCCAGCAGTGCCAGTGGGCAGTCTTACTCCTATAATTCACCCCTCCACTTT. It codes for CASSASGQSYSYNSPLHF.

DNA for the CDR3: TGTGCCAGCAGTACATACAGGACCGGGGAGCTGTTTTTT. As protein: CASSTYRTGELFF. J is TRBJ2-2 and V is TRBV27; a weak D match, TRBD1 (5 bases). The V gene lost 5 bases and the J gene lost 5 bases, with 9 bases spanning the gap. Germline-derived CDR1 and CDR2 are MNHEY and SMNVEV (reference sequence). The CDR3 sequence is 13 residues long.

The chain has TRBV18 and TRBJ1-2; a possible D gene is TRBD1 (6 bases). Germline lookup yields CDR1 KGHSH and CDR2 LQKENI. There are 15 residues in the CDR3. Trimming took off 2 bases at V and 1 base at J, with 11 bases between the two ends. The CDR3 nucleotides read TGTGCCAGCTCACCAATTACAGGGTTTAACTATGGCTACACCTTC. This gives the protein CASSPITGFNYGYTF.

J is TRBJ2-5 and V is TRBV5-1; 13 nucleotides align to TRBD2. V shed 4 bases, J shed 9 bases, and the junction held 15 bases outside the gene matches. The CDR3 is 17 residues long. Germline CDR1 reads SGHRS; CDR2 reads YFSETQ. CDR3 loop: CASSPGLAGARMGSQYF. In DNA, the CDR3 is TGCGCCAGCAGCCCCGGACTAGCGGGGGCCAGGATGGGGTCCCAGTACTTC.